Presented here are 30 T cell receptor beta chains from one specimen sequenced in a study of human T cells and chemical hapten exposure. TCRdb fed the RACE reads into MiXCR, producing one record per CDR3 protein. The table records approximately 73,000 distinct CDR3 sequences, about 9.4% of them present only once. Time point in this sample: patch test 1, 2 weeks after DPC sensitization. Treatment noted: therapeutic diphenylcyclopropenone sensitization with weekly scalp DPC. Here the sequenced sample was whole blood, taken in connection with sensitization to the hapten diphenylcyclopropenone (DPC). These receptors all come from a woman aged 45 to 65 with alopecia areata. Some clones in this sample may be carry-over from other donors' samples.

This clonotype was observed a handful of times. The V and J genes are TRBV29-1 and TRBJ2-1, with D unclear. Germline V lookup: CDR1 SQVTM, CDR2 ANQGSEA. The CDR3 contains 12 residues. CDR3 loop: CRVALSYNEQFF. The CDR3 DNA follows: TGCAGGGTGGCCCTCTCCTACAATGAGCAGTTCTTC.

This clonotype was found many times. The chain couples TRBV12-3 or TRBV12-4 to TRBJ2-6, with D hard to call. The CDR3 extends over 14 amino acids. The V and J ends lost 3 bases and 4 bases respectively, with 7 bases between them. CDR3 nucleotides: TGTGCCAGCAGTTTGTTAGGAGGGGCCAACGTCCTGACTTTC. Its protein is CASSLLGGANVLTF.

J is TRBJ1-2 and V is TRBV28; 7 bases fit TRBD1. CDR1 MDHEN and CDR2 SYDVKM come from the germline V gene. The V gene end was trimmed by 10 bases and the J gene end by 4 bases; junction bases not matched to a gene: 6. CDR3 length: 12 amino acids. The CDR3 DNA sequence: TGTGCCACCTTGGGACAGCTCTATGGCTACACCTTC. Translation: CATLGQLYGYTF.

This clonotype was seen a handful of times. The chain is built from TRBV7-3 and TRBJ2-1, with TRBD2 matching 10 bases. The CDR3 extends over 19 amino acids. Germline-derived CDR1 and CDR2 are SGHTA and FQGTGA. Unmatched junction bases numbered 10, after V lost 1 base and J lost 1 base. CDR3 nucleotide sequence: TGTGCCAGCAGCTTAAACCCTACCCAGCGGGAGGGGTCCTACAATGAGCAGTTCTTC. Its protein product is CASSLNPTQREGSYNEQFF. The full variable domain, rest sourced from reference TRBV7-3 and TRBJ2-1, is GAGVSQTPSNKVTEKGKYVELRCDPISGHTALYWYRQSLGQGPEFLIYFQGTGAADDSGLPNDRFFAVRPEGSVSTLKIQRTERGDSAVYLCASSLNPTQREGSYNEQFFGPGTRLTVL.

V and J are TRBV29-1 and TRBJ2-1; D not resolved. Looked up from germline, CDR1 is SQVTM and CDR2 is ANQGSEA. Trimming removed 1 base at V and 0 bases at J, with 13 bases between. The CDR3 contains 16 residues. The CDR3 region is CSVEGGFGGSYNEQFF. The DNA for the CDR3 is TGCAGCGTTGAAGGAGGTTTCGGCGGCTCCTACAATGAGCAGTTCTTC.

CDR3 sequence (DNA): TGCAGCGTAGCGAGGCATGAGCAGTTCTTC. Amino acid sequence: CSVARHEQFF. The chain joins TRBV29-1 to TRBJ2-1, with D hard to call. The CDR3 covers 10 residues. The V end lost 6 bases, the J end lost 8 bases, and 8 bases lay between the germline ends. CDR1 and CDR2 (germline): SQVTM, ANQGSEA.

This rearrangement joins TRBV20-1 to TRBJ2-1; TRBD2 matches 10 bases. Per germline, CDR1 DFQATT and CDR2 SNEGSKA (reference sequence). The CDR3 extends over 15 amino acids. J lost 7 bases, V lost 0 bases, and 6 bases had no gene match. CDR3 coding DNA: TGCAGTGCTAGAGATGACCTAGCGGGAGTGAATGAGCAGTTCTTC. This encodes CSARDDLAGVNEQFF.

This clonotype was seen repeatedly, ten times or more. This chain connects TRBV28 to TRBJ2-7; D gene ambiguous. Germline V lookup: CDR1 MDHEN, CDR2 SYDVKM. CDR3 length equals 16 residues. Trimming took off 5 bases at V and 2 bases at J, with 19 bases between the two ends. The CDR3 loop reads CASSPRRAYVTYEQYF. The CDR3 region has the DNA TGTGCCAGCAGTCCGAGACGGGCTTACGTAACCTACGAGCAGTACTTC.

This clonotype showed up many times. The chain employs TRBV21-1 and TRBJ2-6; the table gives TRBD1 as D, unverified against the DNA. TRBV21-1 counts as a pseudogene. The CDR3 is made up of 20 amino acids. The CDR3 reads CASSKATRDRVCSGANVLTF. In DNA form, the CDR3 reads TGTGCCAGCAGCAAAGCAACCCGGGACAGGGTTTGTTCTGGGGCCAACGTCCTGACTTTC.

V is TRBV7-2 and J is TRBJ2-4; tentatively, D is TRBD1 (6 bases). This CDR3 is 15 amino acids long. Between the trimmed V and J ends, which lost 1 base and 9 bases, there was a span of 16 bases. Looked up from germline, CDR1 is SGHTA and CDR2 is FQGNSA. The chain's CDR3 is CASSLEWGHGGIQYF. The CDR3 DNA reads TGTGCCAGCAGCTTAGAGTGGGGACATGGGGGCATTCAGTACTTC.

In the case of this clonotype: Possible read error: a much larger clone is one base away. This sequence joins TRBV19 and TRBJ1-5; 7 nucleotides line up with TRBD1. CDR1 is LNHDA, CDR2 SQIVND, per germline (reference sequence). This CDR3 comprises 15 residues. The CDR3 region has the DNA TGTGCCAGTAGTAAAAGTACAGGGGTCGGTCAGCCCCGGCATTTT. It is translated as CASSKSTGVGQPRHF.

The chain combines TRBV5-6 with TRBJ2-1; D remains ambiguous. V was shortened by 3 bases and J by 1 base, with 11 bases between the two germline ends. This CDR3 has 15 amino acids. CDR1 is SGHDT and CDR2 is YYEEEE in the germline V gene. The CDR3 spells CASSSIQSSYNEQFF. The CDR3 region has the DNA TGTGCCAGCAGCTCCATCCAGTCGTCCTACAATGAGCAGTTCTTC. Drawing the rest from reference TRBV5-6 and TRBJ2-1, the complete variable domain is DAGVTQSPTHLIKTRGQQVTLRCSPKSGHDTVSWYQQALGQGPQFIFQYYEEEERQRGNFPDRFSGHQFPNYSSELNVNALLLGDSALYLCASSSIQSSYNEQFFGPGTRLTVL.

The V and J genes are TRBV7-9 and TRBJ2-5; D is unresolved. CDR1 is SEHNR, CDR2 FQNEAQ, per germline (reference sequence). Trimming cost V 8 bases and J 2 bases, with 3 bases left between them. The CDR3 has 10 amino acids. The CDR3 region is CASGQETQYF. CDR3 in DNA: TGTGCCAGCGGTCAAGAGACCCAGTACTTC.

The rearrangement joins TRBV5-1 to TRBJ1-6, with D hard to call. V shed 3 bases and J shed 8 bases, with 15 bases lying between them. Germline V gene lookup returns CDR1 SGHRS and CDR2 YFSETQ. The CDR3 runs 15 residues. CDR3 nucleotides: TGCGCCAGCAGCTCGGCCGGGAGCACGGATTCACCCCTCCACTTT. Encoded protein: CASSSAGSTDSPLHF.

The chain uses TRBV12-3 or TRBV12-4 and TRBJ2-6; no reliable D call. The length of the CDR3 is 13 residues. Trimming took off 4 bases at V and 2 bases at J, with 3 bases between the two ends. The CDR3 DNA reads TGTGCCAGCAGTTGGGCTGGGGCCAACGTCCTGACTTTC. It yields the protein CASSWAGANVLTF.

The rearrangement links TRBV6-5 to TRBJ2-4, with 7 bases lining up with TRBD2. Germline V lookup: CDR1 MNHEY, CDR2 SVGAGI. Trimming took 6 bases from V and 6 from J; bases not matched to a gene: 11. The CDR3 runs 15 residues. The CDR3 bases are TGTGCCAGCAGATCCTCTGGACTAGGGGTAAACATTCAGTACTTC. It codes for CASRSSGLGVNIQYF.

The V call is TRBV19, the J call TRBJ2-1; D tentatively fits TRBD1 or TRBD2 (5 bases each). The V and J ends lost 6 bases and 2 bases respectively, with 14 bases between them. The CDR3 runs 15 residues. Germline assignment: CDR1 LNHDA and CDR2 SQIVND (reference sequence). The CDR3 DNA follows: TGTGCCAGTAGAGGGACCTCTACCACCTACAATGAGCAGTTCTTC. It codes for CASRGTSTTYNEQFF.

This chain uses TRBV7-2 with TRBJ2-5; 7 nucleotides align to TRBD1. Germline V gene lookup returns CDR1 SGHTA and CDR2 FQGNSA. This CDR3 has 16 residues. The J segment lost 1 base and the V segment lost 4 bases, leaving 9 bases of the junction unmatched. CDR3 DNA sequence: TGTGCCAGCAGCTCCCTAGGGGCAGGGGGCCAAGAGACCCAGTACTTC. This gives the protein CASSSLGAGGQETQYF. Filled out from reference TRBV7-2 and TRBJ2-5, the complete variable domain reads GAGVSQSPSNKVTEKGKDVELRCDPISGHTALYWYRQSLGQGLEFLIYFQGNSAPDKSGLPSDRFSAERTGGSVSTLTIQRTQQEDSAVYLCASSSLGAGGQETQYFGPGTRLLVL.

The chain has TRBV24-1 and TRBJ2-3; D possibly corresponds to TRBD2 (6 bases). Between the trimmed V and J ends, which lost 3 bases and 3 bases, there was a span of 6 bases. Germline V gene lookup returns CDR1 KGHDR and CDR2 SFDVKD. This CDR3 contains 13 residues. CDR3 coding DNA: TGTGCCACCAGTGATGCGGGGACAGATACGCAGTATTTT. It specifies CATSDAGTDTQYF.

At least ten counts were recorded for this clonotype. The chain is built from TRBV25-1 and TRBJ1-1; D is unresolved. Germline V lookup: CDR1 MGHDK, CDR2 SYGVNS. V was cut by 1 base and J by 0 bases, with 9 bases left in between. This CDR3 contains 15 residues. The CDR3 here is CASSESGLMNTEAFF. The CDR3, as DNA: TGTGCCAGCAGTGAATCCGGTCTCATGAACACTGAAGCTTTCTTT. The whole variable domain, filled in from reference TRBV25-1 and TRBJ1-1, reads EADIYQTPRYLVIGTGKKITLECSQTMGHDKMYWYQQDPGMELHLIHYSYGVNSTEKGDLSSESTVSRIRTEHFPLTLESARPSHTSQYLCASSESGLMNTEAFFGQGTRLTVV.

This clonotype has only a few counts. The chain employs TRBV7-3 and TRBJ2-2; 13 nucleotides line up with TRBD2. The ends lost 5 bases at V and 4 bases at J; junction bases unmatched: 1. This CDR3 has 15 residues. Germline CDR1 SGHTA, CDR2 FQGTGA. The CDR3 loop reads CASSRTSGGTGELFF. For the CDR3, the DNA is TGTGCCAGCAGCAGGACTAGCGGGGGCACCGGGGAGCTGTTTTTT.

This clonotype came up many times. V gene TRBV6-2 or TRBV6-3 combines with J gene TRBJ1-1, with D maybe TRBD1 (6 bases). Trimming cost V 7 bases and J 4 bases, with 19 bases left between them. This CDR3 contains 15 residues. The germline gives CDR1 MNHEY, CDR2 SVGEGT. CDR3 loop: CASKTPGAQVTEAFF. CDR3 DNA: TGTGCCAGCAAGACCCCAGGGGCCCAAGTCACTGAAGCTTTCTTT.

The sample holds a few counts of this clonotype. The chain links TRBV6-2 or TRBV6-3 to TRBJ2-7, with 9 nucleotides matching TRBD2. The CDR3 spans 15 residues. Trimming at V came to 6 bases and at J to 2 bases, leaving 8 bases not matched to a gene. In germline, CDR1 is MNHEY, CDR2 SVGEGT. For the CDR3, the DNA is TGTGCCAGCAGCCCCCCAGCGGGAGGTACCTACGAGCAGTACTTC. This encodes CASSPPAGGTYEQYF.

This clonotype was counted a few times. The V call is TRBV5-8, the J call TRBJ1-2, with D unclear. V was shortened by 1 base and J by 0 bases, with 1 base between the two germline ends. Germline CDR1 SGHTS, CDR2 YDEGEE. CDR3 length equals 12 residues. The CDR3 spells CASSLSNYGYTF. CDR3 sequence (DNA): TGTGCCAGCAGCTTGTCTAACTATGGCTACACCTTC.

This clonotype occurred a few times. The gene calls are TRBV20-1 and TRBJ2-7, with 8 bases matching TRBD2. The CDR3 consists of 12 residues. Germline V lookup: CDR1 DFQATT, CDR2 SNEGSKA (reference sequence). Trimming at V came to 3 bases and at J to 2 bases, leaving 0 bases not matched to a gene. The CDR3 DNA sequence: TGCAGTGCTAGGCGGGGGGCCTACGAGCAGTACTTC. Protein: CSARRGAYEQYF.

The table lists this clonotype with many counts. The chain recombines TRBV6-2 or TRBV6-3 with TRBJ1-1; a possible D gene is TRBD1 (5 bases). The germline CDR1 and CDR2 sequences are MNHEY and SVGEGT. V was trimmed by 2 bases and J by 4 bases, leaving 11 bases between them. CDR3 length: 14 amino acids. The DNA of the CDR3 is TGTGCCAGCAGTTACGCAGGCAGGGTCACTGAAGCTTTCTTT. It translates to CASSYAGRVTEAFF.

V gene TRBV14 combines with J gene TRBJ1-3; 8 bases fit TRBD1. V gave up 4 bases and J gave up 0 bases; unmatched junction bases: 5. The germline V gene encodes CDR1 SGHDN and CDR2 FVKESK. This CDR3 is 16 amino acids long. DNA of the CDR3: TGTGCCAGCAGCCCCGGACAGGGCCTCTCTGGAAACACCATATATTTT. This gives the protein CASSPGQGLSGNTIYF. The full variable domain, its missing parts supplied by reference TRBV14 and TRBJ1-3, is EAGVTQFPSHSVIEKGQTVTLRCDPISGHDNLYWYRRVMGKEIKFLLHFVKESKQDESGMPNNRFLAERTGGTYSTLKVQPAELEDSGVYFCASSPGQGLSGNTIYFGEGSWLTVV.

This clonotype was detected only a few times. V is TRBV4-2 and J is TRBJ1-4; D is possibly TRBD1 (5 bases). Trimming cost V 1 base and J 8 bases, with 8 bases left between them. The CDR3 sequence is 13 residues long. Per germline, CDR1 LGHNA and CDR2 YNFKEQ. The CDR3 sequence: CASSQGGGEKLFF. CDR3 bases: TGTGCCAGCAGCCAAGGCGGGGGGGAAAAACTGTTTTTT.

The rearrangement links TRBV20-1 to TRBJ2-7, with TRBD2 matching 7 bases. The V gene end was trimmed by 0 bases and the J gene end by 5 bases; junction bases not matched to a gene: 10. In germline, CDR1 is DFQATT, CDR2 SNEGSKA (reference sequence). This CDR3 is built from 15 residues. The CDR3 DNA follows: TGCAGTGCTAGAGACCGCGGCGGGAGTATCGACGAGCAGTACTTC. This codes for CSARDRGGSIDEQYF.

The chain has TRBV5-4 and TRBJ2-1; no firm D call. Deletions cut 1 base from V and 2 bases from J, with 13 bases between. Looked up from germline, CDR1 is SGHNT and CDR2 is YYREEE (reference sequence). This CDR3 contains 16 residues. CDR3 sequence (DNA): TGTGCCAGCAGCTTGCCCTCTAGTGTTGCCTACAATGAGCAGTTCTTC. This sequence encodes CASSLPSSVAYNEQFF. The variable domain in full, completed from reference TRBV5-4 and TRBJ2-1, reads ETGVTQSPTHLIKTRGQQVTLRCSSQSGHNTVSWYQQALGQGPQFIFQYYREEENGRGNFPPRFSGLQFPNYSSELNVNALELDDSALYLCASSLPSSVAYNEQFFGPGTRLTVL.